Described below is a single T cell receptor beta chain sequence and its context. Its antigen is not known. Measured with immunoSEQ multiplex PCR; TCRdb has only the in-frame clones, and not every one. The table includes approximately 1,500,000 clones, approximately 98% detected once. The data are from a study of shared clonotypes between healthy human individuals. In the study overall: Contributing individuals were a couple of females and a few males aged 18 to 49. Whole-study findings and limits: The naive CD4 repertoires of several donors were compared, and approximately 5.3% of clonotypes were shared.

Looked up from germline, CDR1 is GTSNPN and CDR2 is SVGIG (reference sequence). The J segment lost 5 bases and the V segment lost 5 bases, leaving 8 bases of the junction unmatched. CDR3 length: 13 residues. The sequence came from a man in his thirties or forties in good health. Material: naive CD4+ T cells sorted from blood. Stated subset: CD45RA+ positively selected. The chain links TRBV30 to TRBJ2-7, with 8 bases that match TRBD1. The CDR3 loop is CAWALDRVHEQYF. The CDR3 bases are TGTGCCTGGGCCCTGGACAGGGTCCACGAGCAGTACTTC.